The 25 T cell receptor beta chains given below trace back to one sample, sequenced in a study of T cell repertoires in aging, cancer and after chemotherapy (dated by TCRdb to between 2018 and 2021). Genomic DNA extracted from peripheral blood, rather than sorted cells or RNA, was used as the source for amplification of TCR beta rearrangements. The reads were generated on an Illumina MiSeq. Rearranged TRB sequences spanning V, D and J segments were amplified by multiplex touch-down PCR using a mixed TRB-A/B primer pool. TCRdb's own reprocessing of the public reads used fastp at Q25 and MiXCR and kept productive beta chains. Entries that share a CDR3 protein sequence are merged under the most common genes and DNA. A total of 9,000 to 13,000 distinct CDR3 sequences appear in this sample, less than 30% of them only once. The top ten constitute about 1.2% of the sample. The specimen was blood. The receptors here all came from a human donor in good health.

The chain recombines TRBV29-1 with TRBJ2-7, with D possibly matching TRBD2 (5 bases). V lost 6 bases, J lost 1 base, and 10 bases lay in between. This CDR3 region has 12 residues. Germline V gives CDR1 SQVTM, CDR2 ANQGSEA. DNA of the CDR3: TGCAGCGTCCTGACGGGATCCTACGAGCAGTACTTC. Its translation is CSVLTGSYEQYF.

The chain combines TRBV6-4 with TRBJ2-3; 9 positions agree with TRBD2. Unmatched junction bases numbered 8, after V lost 6 bases and J lost 1 base. Germline assignment: CDR1 MRHNA and CDR2 SNTAGT. CDR3 size: 16 residues. In DNA, the CDR3 is TGTGCCAGCAGCGAACTTAGCGGGAGCGGCACAGATACGCAGTATTTT. Its translation is CASSELSGSGTDTQYF.

This chain links TRBV5-1 with TRBJ2-2; no reliable D call. In germline, CDR1 is SGHRS, CDR2 YFSETQ. V was pared by 5 bases and J by 1 base, with 12 bases between. The CDR3 has 15 residues. The chain's CDR3 is CASSRIAQNTGELFF. The CDR3 coding sequence is TGCGCCAGCAGTAGGATAGCCCAGAACACCGGGGAGCTGTTTTTT.

By share, this clonotype counts as medium-sized. The chain uses TRBV29-1 and TRBJ2-1; D unresolved. This CDR3 has 12 amino acids. Trimming left V 0 bases short and J 9 bases short, with 9 bases between. CDR1 is SQVTM, CDR2 ANQGSEA, per germline. The CDR3 DNA sequence: TGCAGCGTTGAAGATGGATTAACTGAGCAGTTCTTC. Its translation: CSVEDGLTEQFF.

The chain is built from TRBV5-4 and TRBJ1-1; a possible D gene is TRBD1 (5 bases). CDR3 length: 14 residues. Trimming took 4 bases from V and 4 from J, leaving 14 bases between them. Germline loops: CDR1 SGHNT, CDR2 YYREEE (reference sequence). The CDR3: CASSPWGRATEAFF. Written as DNA, the CDR3 is TGTGCCAGCAGCCCCTGGGGGAGGGCCACTGAAGCTTTCTTT.

By sample share, this clonotype is medium-sized. The CDR3 nucleotides are TGTGCCAGCAGCCCCGGGACACTCAACACCGGGGAGCTGTTTTTT. Translated: CASSPGTLNTGELFF. V usage is TRBV7-2 and J usage is TRBJ2-2, with D possibly matching TRBD1 (6 bases). V was cut by 5 bases and J by 2 bases, with 12 bases left in between. Germline values: CDR1 SGHTA, CDR2 FQGNSA. The CDR3 is 15 residues long.

The table lists this clonotype with a few counts. This chain links TRBV7-9 with TRBJ2-1; TRBD1 agrees at 9 bases. This CDR3 spans 18 amino acids. From germline, CDR1 is SEHNR and CDR2 FQNEAQ (reference sequence). Germline trimming cut 3 bases from V and 0 bases from J; bases unmatched to any gene: 9. CDR3 nucleotides: TGTGCCAGCAGCTTCGGGACAGGGCGGTCCAGCTCCTACAATGAGCAGTTCTTC. It translates to CASSFGTGRSSSYNEQFF.

The chain links TRBV28 to TRBJ2-3; D may be TRBD2 (5 bases). Trimming removed 5 bases at V and 3 bases at J, with 24 bases between. The CDR3 has 18 residues. The V gene's germline CDR1 is MDHEN and CDR2 SYDVKM. In DNA, the CDR3 is TGTGCCAGCAGTACCTCATTTGGGATAACGGGAACGACAGATACGCAGTATTTT. Translated: CASSTSFGITGTTDTQYF. The full variable domain, rest sourced from reference TRBV28 and TRBJ2-3, is DVKVTQSSRYLVKRTGEKVFLECVQDMDHENMFWYRQDPGLGLRLIYFSYDVKMKEKGDIPEGYSVSREKKERFSLILESASTNQTSMYLCASSTSFGITGTTDTQYFGPGTRLTVL.

The V gene is TRBV28, the J gene TRBJ2-2; D is possibly TRBD1 (5 bases). CDR1 and CDR2 (germline): MDHEN, SYDVKM. CDR3 length: 15 residues. V was clipped by 3 bases and J by 3 bases, with 11 bases between them. DNA for the CDR3: TGTGCCAGCAGTTTTCAACAGGTTCACACCGGGGAGCTGTTTTTT. Translating it yields CASSFQQVHTGELFF.

This clonotype was seen a few times. The genes are TRBV20-1 and TRBJ1-2, with TRBD1 matching over 9 bases. From germline, CDR1 is DFQATT and CDR2 SNEGSKA (reference sequence). CDR3 length equals 15 residues. V lost 1 base to trimming and J lost 4 bases; unmatched junction nucleotides: 7. CDR3 nucleotides: TGCAGTGCTAGAGGCACCGGGACAGGGTTCTATGGCTACACCTTC. Translation: CSARGTGTGFYGYTF.

The rearrangement uses TRBV5-1 and TRBJ2-1; 10 positions match TRBD1. The germline V gene encodes CDR1 SGHRS and CDR2 YFSETQ. The V segment lost 4 bases and the J segment 8 bases; nucleotides outside the gene matches: 6. The CDR3 is made up of 14 amino acids. CDR3 coding DNA: TGCGCCAGCAGCGGGGGACAGGGGACAGATGAGCAGTTCTTC. Its translation is CASSGGQGTDEQFF.

Only a few counts were recorded for this clonotype. This chain uses TRBV28 with TRBJ1-1; no clear D. V lost 3 bases and J lost 0, with 11 bases in between. Germline V gives CDR1 MDHEN, CDR2 SYDVKM. The CDR3 totals 15 residues. The CDR3 bases are TGTGCCAGCAGTTTCAGGAGTCGGATGAACACTGAAGCTTTCTTT. Residues: CASSFRSRMNTEAFF.

This clonotype has only a few counts. The chain has TRBV6-5 and TRBJ2-3; D possibly corresponds to TRBD1 (5 bases). Between the trimmed V and J ends, which lost 2 bases and 3 bases, there was a span of 12 bases. The CDR3 sequence is 15 residues long. Germline loops: CDR1 MNHEY, CDR2 SVGAGI. CDR3: CASSYGAPLTDTQYF. The CDR3 nucleotides are TGTGCCAGCAGTTACGGGGCCCCCCTGACAGATACGCAGTATTTT.

The chain links TRBV28 to TRBJ2-5; D is unresolved. The CDR3 sequence is 13 residues long. With 6 bases removed from V and 3 bases from J, the gap between germline ends came to 11 bases. From germline, CDR1 is MDHEN and CDR2 SYDVKM. For the CDR3, the DNA is TGTGCCAGCAGGAGGTTATTCGAAGAGACCCAGTACTTC. Its translation: CASRRLFEETQYF.

With regard to this clonotype: A clone one base away is much larger, so this may be a read error. The chain combines TRBV27 with TRBJ2-7, with D perhaps matching TRBD1 (5 bases). CDR3 length: 13 residues. Germline lookup yields CDR1 MNHEY and CDR2 SMNVEV (reference sequence). V was cut by 5 bases and J by 3 bases, with 11 bases left in between. CDR3 DNA sequence: TGTGCCAGCAGTCTAGGGGAAAGCTACGAGCAGTACTTC. Its translation: CASSLGESYEQYF.

CDR3 coding DNA: TGTGCCAGCAGCACCTCAGTACCCATCGACCGATACAATGAGCAGTTCTTC. Its translation: CASSTSVPIDRYNEQFF. V gene TRBV7-9 combines with J gene TRBJ2-1, with unresolved D. The length of the CDR3 is 17 residues. Germline values: CDR1 SEHNR, CDR2 FQNEAQ (reference sequence). Between the trimmed V and J ends, which lost 5 bases and 4 bases, there was a span of 21 bases.

This clonotype is medium-sized in the sample. This chain uses TRBV7-6 with TRBJ2-3, with a tentative D call TRBD1 (5 bases). From germline, CDR1 is SGHVS and CDR2 FNYEAQ. Trimming took off 4 bases at V and 1 base at J, with 12 bases between the two ends. The CDR3 consists of 15 residues. CDR3 amino acids: CASSSEDSRTDTQYF. The CDR3 DNA sequence: TGTGCCAGCAGCTCCGAAGACAGTCGCACAGATACGCAGTATTTT. The variable domain in full, completed from reference TRBV7-6 and TRBJ2-3, reads GAGVSQSPRYKVTKRGQDVALRCDPISGHVSLYWYRQALGQGPEFLTYFNYEAQQDKSGLPNDRFSAERPEGSISTLTIQRTEQRDSAMYRCASSSEDSRTDTQYFGPGTRLTVL.

The chain combines TRBV6-1 with TRBJ2-3; D may be TRBD2 (6 bases). V lost 8 bases and J lost 3, with 9 bases in between. Germline CDR1 MNHNS, CDR2 SASEGT. This CDR3 has 12 amino acids. The CDR3 is CASGRETDTQYF. In DNA, the CDR3 is TGTGCCAGCGGCCGGGAGACAGATACGCAGTATTTT.

A few counts support this clonotype. The chain links TRBV25-1 to TRBJ2-3; D remains ambiguous. This CDR3 region has 14 residues. Trimming pared 5 bases from V and 0 bases from J, leaving 9 bases between. Germline CDR1 is MGHDK and CDR2 is SYGVNS. The CDR3 sequence is CASSSSTSTDTQYF. CDR3 DNA sequence: TGTGCCAGCAGTAGTAGTACTAGCACAGATACGCAGTATTTT.

V gene TRBV2 combines with J gene TRBJ1-6, with D possibly TRBD1 on 5 matching bases. The CDR3 runs to 13 residues. Germline V CDR1 and CDR2: SNHLY, FYNNEI. The V gene lost 6 bases and the J gene lost 7 bases, with 10 bases spanning the gap. CDR3 coding DNA: TGTGCCAGCAGAACCAACAGGAATTCACCCCTCCACTTT. Its translation: CASRTNRNSPLHF.

The chain links TRBV5-1 to TRBJ2-3, with 13 bases lining up with TRBD2. Germline V gene sequence: CDR1 SGHRS, CDR2 YFSETQ. With V trimmed by 2 bases and J by 6 bases, 6 bases remained unmatched. The CDR3 loop spans 16 amino acids. The CDR3 coding sequence is TGCGCCAGCAGCTTCCTACTAGCGGGAGGGGGGGATACGCAGTATTTT. Its translation is CASSFLLAGGGDTQYF.

This clonotype is termed medium-sized. The genes are TRBV19 and TRBJ2-7, with a tentative D call TRBD2 (6 bases). Germline CDR1 reads LNHDA; CDR2 reads SQIVND (reference sequence). V lost 2 bases to trimming and J lost 1 base, with 12 bases between them. The CDR3 consists of 15 residues. The CDR3 DNA is TGTGCCAGTAGTATAACCTACCGGGAGTCCTACGAGCAGTACTTC. Its translation: CASSITYRESYEQYF.

By sample fraction, this clonotype is medium-sized. The V gene is TRBV15, the J gene TRBJ2-1, with D tentatively TRBD2 (5 bases). CDR3 length equals 14 residues. The V end lost 4 bases, the J end lost 8 bases, and 15 bases lay between the germline ends. Per the germline V gene, CDR1 is LNHNV and CDR2 is YYDKDF (reference sequence). This CDR3 reads CATSTHGAEDEQFF. In DNA form, the CDR3 reads TGTGCCACCAGCACCCATGGAGCGGAGGATGAGCAGTTCTTC.

The chain carries TRBV28 and TRBJ2-3, with 9 bases lining up with TRBD2. CDR3 length: 15 amino acids. The ends lost 7 bases at V and 0 bases at J; junction bases unmatched: 5. Germline V lookup: CDR1 MDHEN, CDR2 SYDVKM. CDR3 nucleotides: TGTGCCAGCACCCCTAGCGGGACTAGCACAGATACGCAGTATTTT. The encoded protein is CASTPSGTSTDTQYF.

The rearrangement joins TRBV4-1 to TRBJ1-6; possible D gene TRBD1, 5 bases. V was trimmed by 3 bases and J by 5 bases, leaving 8 bases between them. Per germline, CDR1 MGHRA and CDR2 YSYEKL. CDR3 length equals 14 residues. In DNA, the CDR3 is TGCGCCAGCAGCCAGGACATACATAATTCACCCCTCCACTTT. Protein sequence: CASSQDIHNSPLHF.